Sequencing of this TCR beta chain was carried out in a study of T cell changes during pregnancy in multiple sclerosis. TCRdb's table, derived via immunoSEQ multiplex PCR, lists solely in-frame clones and lacks some. Of roughly 56,000 clones listed, roughly 88% are singletons. The V and J ends lost 1 base and 4 bases, in that order; junction bases with no gene match: 8. CDR1 is GTSNPN and CDR2 is SVGIG in the germline V gene (reference sequence). The CDR3 loop spans 15 amino acids. This TCR derives from a female donor with multiple sclerosis, enrolled in a pregnancy study. V usage is TRBV30 and J usage is TRBJ1-2, with 8 bases identical to TRBD1. Sequencing used peripheral blood, obtained in the first trimester of pregnancy. The CDR3 bases are TGTGCCTGGAGTGCCCCTGGCAGGGGGCTCTATGGCTACACCTTC. Translating it yields CAWSAPGRGLYGYTF.